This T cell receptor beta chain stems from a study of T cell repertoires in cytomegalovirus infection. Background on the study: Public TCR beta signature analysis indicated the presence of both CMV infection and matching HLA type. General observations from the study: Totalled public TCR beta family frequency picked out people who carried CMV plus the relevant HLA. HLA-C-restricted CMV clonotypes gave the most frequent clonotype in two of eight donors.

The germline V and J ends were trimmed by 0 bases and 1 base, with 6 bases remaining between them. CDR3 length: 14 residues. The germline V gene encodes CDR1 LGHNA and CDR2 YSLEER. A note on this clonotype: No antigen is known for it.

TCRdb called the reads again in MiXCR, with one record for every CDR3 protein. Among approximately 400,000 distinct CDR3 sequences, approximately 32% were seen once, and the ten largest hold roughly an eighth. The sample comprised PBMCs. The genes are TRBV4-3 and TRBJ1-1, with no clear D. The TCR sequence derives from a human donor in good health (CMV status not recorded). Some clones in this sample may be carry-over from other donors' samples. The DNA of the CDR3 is TGCGCCAGCAGCCAAGATTCTGCGAACACTGAAGCTTTCTTT. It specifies CASSQDSANTEAFF.